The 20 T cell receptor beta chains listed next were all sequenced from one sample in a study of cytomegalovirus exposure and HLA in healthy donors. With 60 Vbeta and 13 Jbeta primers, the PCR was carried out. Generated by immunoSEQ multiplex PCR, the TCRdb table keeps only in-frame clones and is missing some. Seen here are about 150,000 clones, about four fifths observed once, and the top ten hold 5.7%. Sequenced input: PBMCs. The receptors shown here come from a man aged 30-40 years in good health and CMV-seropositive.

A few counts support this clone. The CDR3 DNA is TGTGCTAGTGGTTCTGGCCTCGGGGGGCAGTACTTC. Its protein is CASGSGLGGQYF. V gene TRBV12-5 combines with J gene TRBJ2-7; weak D call: TRBD2 (6 bases). The CDR3 is 12 amino acids. V was trimmed by 4 bases and J by 9 bases, leaving 13 bases between them. Germline V gene lookup returns CDR1 LGHNT and CDR2 FRNRAP.

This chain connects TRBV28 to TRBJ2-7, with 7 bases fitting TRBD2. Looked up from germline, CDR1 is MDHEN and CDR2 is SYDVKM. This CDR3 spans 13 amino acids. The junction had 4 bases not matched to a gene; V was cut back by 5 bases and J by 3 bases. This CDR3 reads CASSLGLVYEQYF. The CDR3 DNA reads TGTGCCAGCAGTCTTGGACTAGTCTACGAGCAGTACTTC.

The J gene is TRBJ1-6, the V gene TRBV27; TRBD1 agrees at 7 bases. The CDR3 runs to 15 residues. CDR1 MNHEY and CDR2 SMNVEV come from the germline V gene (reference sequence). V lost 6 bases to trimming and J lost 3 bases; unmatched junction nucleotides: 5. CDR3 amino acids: CASSLTGHYNSPLHF. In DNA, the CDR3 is TGTGCCAGCAGCCTGACAGGGCACTATAATTCACCCCTCCACTTT.

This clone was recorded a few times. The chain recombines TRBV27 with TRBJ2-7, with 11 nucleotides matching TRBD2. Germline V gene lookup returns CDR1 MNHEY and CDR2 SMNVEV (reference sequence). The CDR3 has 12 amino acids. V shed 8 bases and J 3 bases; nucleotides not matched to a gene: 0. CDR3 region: CASGTSGYEQYF. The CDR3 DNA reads TGTGCCAGCGGGACTAGCGGCTACGAGCAGTACTTC.

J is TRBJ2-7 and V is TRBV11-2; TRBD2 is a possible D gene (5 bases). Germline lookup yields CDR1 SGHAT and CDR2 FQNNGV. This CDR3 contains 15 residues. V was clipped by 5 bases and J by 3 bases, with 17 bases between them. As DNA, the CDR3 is TGTGCCAGCAGCCCCCGCCGGCTAGCCGGCTACGAGCAGTACTTC. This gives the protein CASSPRRLAGYEQYF.

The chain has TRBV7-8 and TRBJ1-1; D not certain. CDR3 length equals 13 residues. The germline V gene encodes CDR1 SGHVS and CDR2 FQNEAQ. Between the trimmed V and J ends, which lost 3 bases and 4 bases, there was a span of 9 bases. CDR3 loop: CASSFDTTTEAFF. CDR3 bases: TGTGCCAGCAGCTTCGACACGACCACTGAAGCTTTCTTT. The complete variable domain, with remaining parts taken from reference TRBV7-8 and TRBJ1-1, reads GAGVSQSPRYKVAKRGQDVALRCDPISGHVSLFWYQQALGQGPEFLTYFQNEAQLDKSGLPSDRFFAERPEGSVSTLKIQRTQQEDSAVYLCASSFDTTTEAFFGQGTRLTVV.

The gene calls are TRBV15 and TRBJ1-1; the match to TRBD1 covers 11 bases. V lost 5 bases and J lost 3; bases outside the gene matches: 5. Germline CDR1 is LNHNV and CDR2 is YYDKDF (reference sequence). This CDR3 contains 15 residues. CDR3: CATSGRTGGYTEAFF. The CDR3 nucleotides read TGTGCCACCAGCGGAAGGACAGGGGGCTACACTGAAGCTTTCTTT.

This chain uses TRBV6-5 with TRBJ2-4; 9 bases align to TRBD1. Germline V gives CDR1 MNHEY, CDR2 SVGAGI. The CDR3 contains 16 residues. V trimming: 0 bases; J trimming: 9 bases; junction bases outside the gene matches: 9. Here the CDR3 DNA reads TGTGCCAGCAGTTACTCTCCTCCGGGACAGGGAAGCATTCAGTACTTC. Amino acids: CASSYSPPGQGSIQYF.

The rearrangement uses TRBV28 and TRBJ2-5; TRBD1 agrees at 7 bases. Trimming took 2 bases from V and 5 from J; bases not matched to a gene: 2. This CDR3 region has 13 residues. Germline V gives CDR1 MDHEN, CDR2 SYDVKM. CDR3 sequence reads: CASSLDRVETQYF. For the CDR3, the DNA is TGTGCCAGCAGTTTAGACAGGGTGGAGACCCAGTACTTC.

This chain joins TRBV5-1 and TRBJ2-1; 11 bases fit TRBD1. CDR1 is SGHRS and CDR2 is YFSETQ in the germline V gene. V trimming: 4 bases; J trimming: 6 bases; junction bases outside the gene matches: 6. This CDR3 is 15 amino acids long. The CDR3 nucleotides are TGCGCCAGCAGCCTGGGGACAGGGGGGGCCAATGAGCAGTTCTTC. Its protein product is CASSLGTGGANEQFF. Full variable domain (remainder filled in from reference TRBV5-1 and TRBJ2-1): KAGVTQTPRYLIKTRGQQVTLSCSPISGHRSVSWYQQTPGQGLQFLFEYFSETQRNKGNFPGRFSGRQFSNSRSEMNVSTLELGDSALYLCASSLGTGGANEQFFGPGTRLTVL.

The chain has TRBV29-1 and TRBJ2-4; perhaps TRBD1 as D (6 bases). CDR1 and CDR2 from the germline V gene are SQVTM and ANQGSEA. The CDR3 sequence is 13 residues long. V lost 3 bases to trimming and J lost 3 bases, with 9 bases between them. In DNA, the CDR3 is TGCAGCGTTGAGAGGGACAACAAAAACATTCAGTACTTC. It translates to CSVERDNKNIQYF.

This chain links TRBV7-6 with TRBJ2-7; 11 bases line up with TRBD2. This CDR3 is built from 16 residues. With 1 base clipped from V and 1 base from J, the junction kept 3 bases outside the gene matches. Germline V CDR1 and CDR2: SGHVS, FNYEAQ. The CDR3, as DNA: TGTGCCAGCAGCTTAGAGGCTAGCGGGAGGTCCTACGAGCAGTACTTC. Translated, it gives CASSLEASGRSYEQYF.

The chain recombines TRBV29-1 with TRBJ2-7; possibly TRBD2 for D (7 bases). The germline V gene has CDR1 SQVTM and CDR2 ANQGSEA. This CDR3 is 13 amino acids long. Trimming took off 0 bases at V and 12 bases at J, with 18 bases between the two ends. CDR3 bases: TGCAGCGTTGAAGATCCCGGGGGGCGACCTCGGTACTTC. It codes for CSVEDPGGRPRYF.

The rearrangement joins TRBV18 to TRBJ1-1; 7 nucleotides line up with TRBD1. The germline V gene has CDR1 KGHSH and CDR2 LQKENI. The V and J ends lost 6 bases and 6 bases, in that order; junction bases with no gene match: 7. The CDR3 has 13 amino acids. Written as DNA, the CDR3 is TGTGCCAGCTCTTCGGCAGGGGGACCTGAAGCTTTCTTT. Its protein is CASSSAGGPEAFF. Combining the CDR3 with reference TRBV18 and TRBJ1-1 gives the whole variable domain NAGVMQNPRHLVRRRGQEARLRCSPMKGHSHVYWYRQLPEEGLKFMVYLQKENIIDESGMPKERFSAEFPKEGPSILRIQQVVRGDSAAYFCASSSAGGPEAFFGQGTRLTVV.

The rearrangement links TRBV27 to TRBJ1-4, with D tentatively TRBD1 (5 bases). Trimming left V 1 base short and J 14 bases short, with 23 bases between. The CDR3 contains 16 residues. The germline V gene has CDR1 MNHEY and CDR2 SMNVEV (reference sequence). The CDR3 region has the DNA TGTGCCAGCAGTTTATTGGGGCCGCTGAAGGGAAAAACTCTGTTTTTT. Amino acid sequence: CASSLLGPLKGKTLFF.

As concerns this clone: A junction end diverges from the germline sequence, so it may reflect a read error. DNA for the CDR3: TGTGCCAGCAGCGCAGGACGCGCAGCTTTATCTGGGGCCAACGGCCTGACTTTC. This gives the protein CASSAGRAALSGANGLTF. The chain has TRBV6-4 and TRBJ2-6, with D possibly being TRBD1 (5 bases). The CDR3 length is 18 residues. Germline loops: CDR1 MRHNA, CDR2 SNTAGT.

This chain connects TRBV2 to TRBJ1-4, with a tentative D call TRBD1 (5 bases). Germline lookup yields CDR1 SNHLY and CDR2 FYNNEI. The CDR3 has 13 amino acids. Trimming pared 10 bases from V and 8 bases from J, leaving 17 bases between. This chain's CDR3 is CATERGLGEKLFF. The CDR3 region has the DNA TGTGCCACCGAGCGGGGCTTGGGGGAAAAACTGTTTTTT. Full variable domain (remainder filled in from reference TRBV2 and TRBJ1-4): EPEVTQTPSHQVTQMGQEVILRCVPISNHLYFYWYRQILGQKVEFLVSFYNNEISEKSEIFDDQFSVERPDGSNFTLKIRSTKLEDSAMYFCATERGLGEKLFFGSGTQLSVL.

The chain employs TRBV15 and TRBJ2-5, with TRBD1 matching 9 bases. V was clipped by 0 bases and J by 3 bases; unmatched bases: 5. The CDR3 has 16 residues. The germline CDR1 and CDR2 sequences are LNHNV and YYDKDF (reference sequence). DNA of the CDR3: TGTGCCACCAGCAGAGATGGGGGACAGGGAAAAGAGACCCAGTACTTC. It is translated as CATSRDGGQGKETQYF. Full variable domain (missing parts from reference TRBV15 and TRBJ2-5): DAMVIQNPRYQVTQFGKPVTLSCSQTLNHNVMYWYQQKSSQAPKLLFHYYDKDFNNEADTPDNFQSRRPNTSFCFLDIRSPGLGDTAMYLCATSRDGGQGKETQYFGPGTRLLVL.

In DNA form, the CDR3 reads TGTGCCAGCAGTCCTGGACAGGGGGCTCGAGAGACCCAGTACTTC. Translated: CASSPGQGARETQYF. This chain uses TRBV6-4 with TRBJ2-5, with 11 bases lining up with TRBD1. With V trimmed by 5 bases and J by 4 bases, 6 bases remained unmatched. This CDR3 has 15 amino acids. CDR1 and CDR2 (germline): MRHNA, SNTAGT.

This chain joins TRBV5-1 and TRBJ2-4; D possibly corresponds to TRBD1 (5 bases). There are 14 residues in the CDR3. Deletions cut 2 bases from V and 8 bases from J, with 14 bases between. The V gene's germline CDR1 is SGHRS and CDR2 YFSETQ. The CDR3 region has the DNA TGCGCCAGCAGCTTCCGCGGACATGAGGACATTCAGTACTTC. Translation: CASSFRGHEDIQYF.